This passage covers 12 T cell receptor beta chains from one sample sequenced in a study of blood T cells in healthy people across ages. A second PCR, run for about 6 to 11 cycles, used a sample-barcoded 5' primer plus a J-beta primer mix. TCRdb re-analysed the 5' RACE reads in MiXCR, keeping a single row per CDR3 protein. The sample yields about 1.4 million distinct CDR3 sequences, roughly 59% seen once. Sequenced sample: blood. These receptors came from a man aged 18 to 30 in good health.

The DNA for the CDR3 is TGTGCCAGCAGCCCATCCACCACCGGGGTTGAAGGGTACAATGAGCAGTTCTTC. Translation gives CASSPSTTGVEGYNEQFF. This chain connects TRBV9 to TRBJ2-1, with D possibly TRBD2 on 5 matching bases. This CDR3 region has 18 residues. V was trimmed by 4 bases and J by 4 bases, leaving 24 bases between them. Germline CDR1 is SGDLS and CDR2 is YYNGEE. Using reference TRBV9 and TRBJ2-1 for the parts outside the CDR3, the full variable domain is DSGVTQTPKHLITATGQRVTLRCSPRSGDLSVYWYQQSLDQGLQFLIQYYNGEERAKGNILERFSAQQFPDLHSELNLSSLELGDSALYFCASSPSTTGVEGYNEQFFGPGTRLTVL.

J is TRBJ2-4 and V is TRBV6-5; no reliable D call. The better agreement between TRBJ2-7 and the DNA end casts doubt on the J call. The CDR3 runs 13 residues. The germline V gene has CDR1 MNHEY and CDR2 SVGAGI. The CDR3 loop is CASSSHVSYEQYF. CDR3 nucleotides: TGTGCCAGCAGTTCACACGTCTCCTACGAGCAGTACTTC.

This clonotype was seen just once. The V call is TRBV4-1, the J call TRBJ1-2, with D perhaps matching TRBD1 (5 bases). CDR1 is MGHRA, CDR2 YSYEKL, per germline. The V end was cut by 4 bases, the J end by 6 bases, with 21 bases between. This CDR3 region has 16 residues. CDR3 coding DNA: TGCGCCAGCAGCCCCCTAACCCGGGGCAGGGACGATGGCTACACCTTC. Translated: CASSPLTRGRDDGYTF.

This clonotype occurred a few times. CDR3 residues: CASSAEPIANVLTF. CDR3 sequence (DNA): TGTGCCAGCAGCGCTGAGCCAATCGCCAACGTCCTGACTTTC. The gene calls are TRBV25-1 and TRBJ2-6; D remains ambiguous. Germline CDR1 MGHDK, CDR2 SYGVNS. The CDR3 consists of 14 residues. V was shortened by 6 bases and J by 7 bases, with 13 bases between the two germline ends.

The chain is built from TRBV12-3 or TRBV12-4 and TRBJ2-6; D perhaps matches TRBD1 (6 bases). V lost 3 bases, J lost 1 base, and 10 bases lay in between. The CDR3 covers 16 residues. CDR3: CASSFRDNSGANVLTF. CDR3 nucleotide sequence: TGTGCCAGCAGTTTCCGGGACAATTCTGGGGCCAACGTCCTGACTTTC.

The chain carries TRBV10-3 and TRBJ2-1; 9 bases align to TRBD2. This CDR3 is 17 amino acids long. The J segment lost 3 bases and the V segment lost 0 bases, leaving 6 bases of the junction unmatched. The germline gives CDR1 ENHRY, CDR2 SYGVKD. The CDR3 protein is CAISESWTSARYNEQFF. CDR3 bases: TGTGCCATCAGTGAGTCATGGACTAGCGCACGCTACAATGAGCAGTTCTTC.

This clonotype was detected only a few times. CDR3 in amino acids: CASSRTQGASSYEQYF. The CDR3 region has the DNA TGTGCCAGCAGCCGCACACAGGGGGCGAGCTCCTACGAGCAGTACTTC. The chain has TRBV3-1 and TRBJ2-7; 9 bases fit TRBD1. The CDR3 is made up of 16 amino acids. Germline assignment: CDR1 LGHDT and CDR2 YNNKEL (reference sequence). J lost 0 bases, V lost 4 bases, and 7 bases had no gene match.

For this clonotype: Its ends do not fully match the called genes, so a read error is possible. The rearrangement uses TRBV25-1 and TRBJ2-6; the D is unclear. There are 14 residues in the CDR3. Looked up from germline, CDR1 is MGHDK and CDR2 is SYGVNS. The CDR3 here is CTSSEYWGANVLTF. The DNA for the CDR3 is TGTACCAGCAGTGAATATTGGGGGGCCAACGTCCTGACTTTC.

The V gene is TRBV20-1, the J gene TRBJ2-7, with 10 nucleotides matching TRBD1. Trimming at V came to 6 bases and at J to 1 base, leaving 9 bases not matched to a gene. CDR1 is DFQATT and CDR2 is SNEGSKA in the germline V gene (reference sequence). This CDR3 is built from 15 residues. This CDR3 is CSAEGQGSPSYEQYF. In nucleotides, the CDR3 is TGCAGTGCCGAGGGACAGGGGAGCCCATCCTACGAGCAGTACTTC.

The V gene is TRBV20-1, the J gene TRBJ2-3; D tentatively fits TRBD1 or TRBD2 (5 bases each). Trimming cost V 5 bases and J 5 bases, with 8 bases left between them. Germline CDR1 reads DFQATT; CDR2 reads SNEGSKA (reference sequence). The CDR3 sequence is 11 residues long. CDR3 sequence: CSAGGEDTQYF. CDR3 DNA sequence: TGCAGTGCTGGGGGAGAAGATACGCAGTATTTT.

This clonotype turned up a few times. The chain couples TRBV4-2 to TRBJ2-7; D uncertain. The CDR3 is 13 residues long. Germline assignment: CDR1 LGHNA and CDR2 YNFKEQ. The germline V and J ends were trimmed by 0 bases and 7 bases, with 10 bases remaining between them. The CDR3 nucleotides are TGTGCCAGCAGCCAAGATCCTGGGCCAGAGCAGTACTTC. This sequence encodes CASSQDPGPEQYF.

The chain is built from TRBV4-1 and TRBJ2-2; 8 bases line up with TRBD1. Germline values: CDR1 MGHRA, CDR2 YSYEKL. V gave up 5 bases and J gave up 4 bases; unmatched junction bases: 9. The CDR3 contains 16 residues. The CDR3 region is CASSFAGTGSTGELFF. In DNA, the CDR3 is TGCGCCAGCAGCTTTGCCGGGACAGGAAGCACCGGGGAGCTGTTTTTT.